This T cell receptor beta chain is drawn from a study of blood T cell repertoires in COVID-19. Turning to the study itself: Material from acute and convalescent COVID-19 was sourced from the United States, Italy and Spain. The cDNA or gDNA used as material had been derived from T cells, B-cell-depleted T cells, or PBMCs.

Germline assignment: CDR1 LNHDA and CDR2 SQIVND (reference sequence). The V gene end was trimmed by 9 bases and the J gene end by 14 bases; junction bases not matched to a gene: 6. The CDR3 length is 11 residues. As handled by the study authors: Cell counts per sample came from amplifying reference gene primers. The method was immunoSEQ multiplex PCR; TCRdb's version includes in-frame clones alone and lacks a portion of them. V and J calls plus clone size are reproduced from that table; the DNA served to infer D and trimming. The sample has about 100,000 clones; about 88% are singletons. The rearrangement links TRBV19 to TRBJ1-6, with 8 bases identical to TRBD1. The TCR was taken from a human donor in a cohort sampled during active COVID-19. The specimen was peripheral blood. CDR3 sequence: CASSDRGALHF. CDR3 DNA: TGTGCCAGCAGTGACAGGGGAGCCCTCCACTTT.